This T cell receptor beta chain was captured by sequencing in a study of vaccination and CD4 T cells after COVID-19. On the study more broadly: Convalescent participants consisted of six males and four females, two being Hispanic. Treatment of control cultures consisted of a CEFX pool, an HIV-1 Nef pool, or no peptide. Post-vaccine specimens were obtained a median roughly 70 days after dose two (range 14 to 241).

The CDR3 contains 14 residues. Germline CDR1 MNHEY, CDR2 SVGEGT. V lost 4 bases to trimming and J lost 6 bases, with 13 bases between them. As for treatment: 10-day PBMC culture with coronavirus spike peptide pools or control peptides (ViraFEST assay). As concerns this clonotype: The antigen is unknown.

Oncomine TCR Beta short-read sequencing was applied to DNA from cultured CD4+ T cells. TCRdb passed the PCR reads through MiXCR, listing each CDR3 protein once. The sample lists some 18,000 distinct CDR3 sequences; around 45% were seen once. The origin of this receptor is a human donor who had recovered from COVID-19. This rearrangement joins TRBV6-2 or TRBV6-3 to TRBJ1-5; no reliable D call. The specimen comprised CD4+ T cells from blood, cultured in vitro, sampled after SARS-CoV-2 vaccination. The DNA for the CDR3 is TGTGCCAGCAGTTCCACGGATGAGGCTCAGCCCCAGCATTTT. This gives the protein CASSSTDEAQPQHF.